Detailed here is one TCR beta chain. The target antigen is unknown. Trimming took 6 bases from V and 0 from J; bases not matched to a gene: 4. The germline CDR1 and CDR2 sequences are SGHKS and YYEKEE (reference sequence). The length of the CDR3 is 14 residues. The source of the sample is a study of T cell responses to AZD1222 COVID-19 vaccine. Sequencing used immunoSEQ multiplex PCR; TCRdb keeps in-frame clones, though not all of them. Here the sample spans approximately 110,000 clones, more than 75% being singletons. Study-level findings and limits: Females made up more of the donors, who were largely white British, and clonal diversity may have come out too low.

This sequence joins TRBV5-5 and TRBJ2-3; 7 bases line up with TRBD1. The sample here was peripheral blood, taken on day 0 of AZD1222 vaccination. This sequence was found in an adult in good health. The CDR3 DNA reads TGTGCCAGCACCATACAGGGGAGCACAGATACGCAGTATTTT. Its protein product is CASTIQGSTDTQYF.